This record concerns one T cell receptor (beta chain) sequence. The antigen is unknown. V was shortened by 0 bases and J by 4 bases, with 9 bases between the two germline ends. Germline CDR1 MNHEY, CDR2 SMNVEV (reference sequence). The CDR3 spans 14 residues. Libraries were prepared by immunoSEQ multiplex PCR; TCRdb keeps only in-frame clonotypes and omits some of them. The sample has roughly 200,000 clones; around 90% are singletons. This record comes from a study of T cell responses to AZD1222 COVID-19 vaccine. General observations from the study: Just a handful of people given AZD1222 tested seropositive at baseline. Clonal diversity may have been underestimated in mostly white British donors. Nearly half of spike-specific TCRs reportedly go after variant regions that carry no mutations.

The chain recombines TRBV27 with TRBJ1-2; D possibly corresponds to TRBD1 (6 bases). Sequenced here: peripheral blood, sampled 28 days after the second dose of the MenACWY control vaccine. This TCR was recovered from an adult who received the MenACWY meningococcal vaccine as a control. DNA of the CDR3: TGTGCCAGCAGTTTATCGAACAGGGCCTATGGCTACACCTTC. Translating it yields CASSLSNRAYGYTF.